This TCR beta chain was sequenced for a study of blood T cell repertoires in COVID-19. Looking at the study overall: Acute and convalescent COVID-19 samples came from the United States, Italy and Spain. PBMCs, B-cell-depleted T cells, or T cells were the source of the cDNA or gDNA that made up the material.

The CDR3 sequence is 16 residues long. Under the authors' procedure: For nucleated cells, counts were estimated from reference gene primer amplification. The method was immunoSEQ multiplex PCR; TCRdb's version includes in-frame clones alone and lacks a portion of them. V and J calls plus clone size are reproduced from that table; the DNA served to infer D and trimming. The table lists some 200,000 clones, 65% to 90% of them singletons. This sequence was found in an older man with acute or convalescent COVID-19. This chain connects TRBV21-1 to TRBJ1-3; the table calls TRBD1, which could not be checked here. TRBV21-1 corresponds to a pseudogene. Input material: peripheral blood. The CDR3 is CASSKMPGFSGNTIYF. The CDR3 nucleotides read TGTGCCAGCAGCAAAATGCCAGGATTCTCTGGAAACACCATATATTTT.